This T cell receptor beta chain was found in a study of shared clonotypes between healthy human individuals. Trimming removed 5 bases at V and 6 bases at J, with 20 bases between. Germline values: CDR1 SGHTA, CDR2 FQGNSA. The length of the CDR3 is 16 residues. The study ran the assay at deep level. TCRdb keeps only in-frame clones here, not all; method: immunoSEQ multiplex PCR. The sample carries hundreds of thousands of clones, over 60% recorded once. The sequenced material came from PBMCs. The rearrangement uses TRBV7-2 and TRBJ2-1; D may be TRBD2 (6 bases). This sequence originates from a woman aged 40 to 50 in good health. Some clones in this sample may be carry-over from other donors' samples. CDR3 sequence reads: CASSRSLLASSNEQFF. CDR3 in DNA: TGTGCCAGCAGCCGCTCCCTACTAGCCAGCAGCAATGAGCAGTTCTTC.